The 26 T cell receptor beta chains listed next were all sequenced from one sample in a study of T cell responses to AZD1222 COVID-19 vaccine. Assay: immunoSEQ multiplex PCR; the TCRdb copy retains only in-frame clones and omits some. This table has some 100,000 clones, approximately 87% appearing once. The sequencing here drew on peripheral blood, taken on day 0 of MenACWY control vaccination. These receptors came from an adult in good health.

V usage is TRBV28 and J usage is TRBJ2-2; D is uncertain. V lost 3 bases to trimming and J lost 1 base, with 12 bases between them. Germline V gives CDR1 MDHEN, CDR2 SYDVKM. The CDR3 has 16 amino acids. CDR3 amino acids: CASSFLSRVNTGELFF. The CDR3 bases are TGTGCCAGCAGTTTTTTATCCCGGGTGAACACCGGGGAGCTGTTTTTT.

This chain uses TRBV6-2 or TRBV6-3 with TRBJ2-7; a weak D match, TRBD2 (5 bases). Deletions cut 4 bases from V and 12 bases from J, with 13 bases between. Germline lookup yields CDR1 MNHEY and CDR2 SVGEGT. This CDR3 contains 11 residues. The CDR3 region is CASSSFEGGYF. In nucleotides, the CDR3 is TGTGCCAGCAGTTCGTTCGAGGGTGGGTACTTC.

The chain combines TRBV5-1 with TRBJ2-5; D remains unclear. From germline, CDR1 is SGHRS and CDR2 YFSETQ. The CDR3 length is 14 residues. Trimming cost V 0 bases and J 5 bases, with 11 bases left between them. CDR3: CASSLDTLGETQYF. CDR3 bases: TGCGCCAGCAGCTTGGATACACTGGGGGAGACCCAGTACTTC. The variable domain in full, completed from reference TRBV5-1 and TRBJ2-5, reads KAGVTQTPRYLIKTRGQQVTLSCSPISGHRSVSWYQQTPGQGLQFLFEYFSETQRNKGNFPGRFSGRQFSNSRSEMNVSTLELGDSALYLCASSLDTLGETQYFGPGTRLLVL.

The genes are TRBV30 and TRBJ1-2; D gene uncertain. Trimming pared 0 bases from V and 3 bases from J, leaving 17 bases between. This CDR3 is built from 16 residues. Per germline, CDR1 GTSNPN and CDR2 SVGIG (reference sequence). In nucleotides, the CDR3 is TGTGCCTGGAGTGTACCCCCCACCTGGGAGGACTATGGCTACACCTTC. Translation: CAWSVPPTWEDYGYTF. The full variable domain, its missing parts supplied by reference TRBV30 and TRBJ1-2, is SQTIHQWPATLVQPVGSPLSLECTVEGTSNPNLYWYRQAAGRGLQLLFYSVGIGQISSEVPQNLSASRPQDRQFILSSKKLLLSDSGFYLCAWSVPPTWEDYGYTFGSGTRLTVV.

The gene calls are TRBV29-1 and TRBJ1-1; D might be TRBD1 (5 bases). Deletions cut 2 bases from V and 2 bases from J, with 15 bases between. Germline CDR1 is SQVTM and CDR2 is ANQGSEA. The CDR3 is 15 residues long. The CDR3 DNA is TGCAGCGTTGAATTATGGGGGGTCTTAAACACTGAAGCTTTCTTT. This codes for CSVELWGVLNTEAFF.

J is TRBJ2-2 and V is TRBV6-5, with 7 bases aligning to TRBD1. The germline V gene has CDR1 MNHEY and CDR2 SVGAGI. This CDR3 has 14 amino acids. V was clipped by 6 bases and J by 4 bases; unmatched bases: 5. CDR3 sequence: CASRKQGSTGELFF. The DNA of the CDR3 is TGTGCCAGCAGGAAACAGGGGAGCACCGGGGAGCTGTTTTTT.

In nucleotides, the CDR3 is TGTGCCAGCATCCAGGCCAGGGACACCGGGGAGCTGTTTTTT. As protein: CASIQARDTGELFF. The V and J genes are TRBV2 and TRBJ2-2; weak D call: TRBD1 (5 bases). CDR3 length: 14 amino acids. Germline assignment: CDR1 SNHLY and CDR2 FYNNEI. V lost 7 bases to trimming and J lost 3 bases, with 12 bases between them.

The chain joins TRBV7-2 to TRBJ2-7; 11 nucleotides line up with TRBD2. J lost 1 base, V lost 5 bases, and 4 bases had no gene match. Germline-derived CDR1 and CDR2 are SGHTA and FQGNSA. The CDR3 has 15 residues. CDR3 nucleotides: TGTGCCAGCAGCCATCTAGCGGGGGGTTCCTACGAGCAGTACTTC. Translation gives CASSHLAGGSYEQYF.

The chain links TRBV18 to TRBJ2-1, with TRBD1 matching 9 bases. This CDR3 has 14 amino acids. Germline-derived CDR1 and CDR2 are KGHSH and LQKENI. V was clipped by 6 bases and J by 6 bases; unmatched bases: 6. CDR3 protein: CASSGTGLPNEQFF. The CDR3 DNA is TGTGCCAGCTCCGGGACAGGGCTCCCCAATGAGCAGTTCTTC.

The chain couples TRBV11-2 to TRBJ2-5, with 8 positions matching TRBD2. The CDR3 length is 15 residues. After removal of 2 bases from V and 5 bases from J, the junction contained 7 bases not matched to a gene. Germline CDR1 SGHAT, CDR2 FQNNGV. DNA for the CDR3: TGTGCCAGCAGCTTATATAGCGGGAAGGGGGAGACCCAGTACTTC. Amino acid sequence: CASSLYSGKGETQYF.

This clone has a single count. The chain employs TRBV10-3 and TRBJ2-2, with TRBD2 as a possible D gene (5 bases). Between the trimmed V and J ends, which lost 4 bases and 2 bases, there was a span of 14 bases. CDR3 length: 16 amino acids. Looked up from germline, CDR1 is ENHRY and CDR2 is SYGVKD. Written as DNA, the CDR3 is TGTGCCATCAGTGTAGGTTTGGGAGAAAACACCGGGGAGCTGTTTTTT. Its protein product is CAISVGLGENTGELFF.

The J gene is TRBJ1-4, the V gene TRBV28, with no clear D. CDR1 is MDHEN and CDR2 is SYDVKM in the germline V gene. CDR3 size: 14 residues. V was shortened by 7 bases and J by 6 bases, with 15 bases between the two germline ends. CDR3 DNA sequence: TGTGCCAGCAAATTACCGGGAGAGCATGAAAAACTGTTTTTT. Translated: CASKLPGEHEKLFF.

This chain uses TRBV19 with TRBJ2-7; a weak D match, TRBD1 (5 bases). Per germline, CDR1 LNHDA and CDR2 SQIVND (reference sequence). This CDR3 comprises 14 residues. V was cut by 4 bases and J by 0 bases, with 10 bases left in between. CDR3 coding DNA: TGTGCCAGTAGTAAGGGGCATGCCTCCTACGAGCAGTACTTC. It encodes CASSKGHASYEQYF.

The chain has TRBV30 and TRBJ1-5, with a possible D match to TRBD1 (5 bases). The CDR3 loop spans 16 amino acids. Germline V lookup: CDR1 GTSNPN, CDR2 SVGIG (reference sequence). Trimming took off 0 bases at V and 7 bases at J, with 19 bases between the two ends. CDR3 region: CAWSVGAPGLGQPQHF. The CDR3 region has the DNA TGTGCCTGGAGTGTAGGGGCCCCGGGCCTAGGGCAGCCCCAGCATTTT.

This clone has only one observation. This chain joins TRBV30 and TRBJ1-4, with D tentatively TRBD1 (5 bases). The length of the CDR3 is 13 residues. The ends were cut back, 1 base at V and 8 bases at J, with 11 bases in the middle. Per the germline V gene, CDR1 is GTSNPN and CDR2 is SVGIG (reference sequence). DNA for the CDR3: TGTGCCTGGAGTGCCGGGACGTACGAAAAACTGTTTTTT. Encoded protein: CAWSAGTYEKLFF.

DNA for the CDR3: TGTGCCAGTAGGGCGGACCAGGGGACCCAGTACTTC. Its protein is CASRADQGTQYF. V usage is TRBV19 and J usage is TRBJ2-5; the D gene is possibly TRBD1 (5 bases). Trimming pared 6 bases from V and 7 bases from J, leaving 12 bases between. The CDR3 totals 12 residues. CDR1 is LNHDA, CDR2 SQIVND, per germline (reference sequence).

The V gene is TRBV3-1 (or the pseudogene TRBV3-2), the J gene TRBJ2-7, with D unresolved. CDR3 length equals 14 residues. CDR1 LGHDT and CDR2 YNNKEL come from the germline V gene (reference sequence). Trimming cost V 3 bases and J 2 bases, with 11 bases left between them. DNA of the CDR3: TGTGCCAGCAGCCATCGAGGACGGACCTACGAGCAGTACTTC. Amino acid sequence: CASSHRGRTYEQYF.

The chain combines TRBV3-1 (or the pseudogene TRBV3-2) with TRBJ2-3, with D maybe TRBD2 (7 bases). Deletions cut 0 bases from V and 0 bases from J, with 13 bases between. Germline CDR1 and CDR2: LGHDT and YNNKEL (reference sequence). The CDR3 has 17 amino acids. CDR3 in amino acids: CASSQESGGASTDTQYF. CDR3 DNA: TGTGCCAGCAGCCAAGAGTCGGGGGGCGCTAGCACAGATACGCAGTATTTT.

About this clone: Germline and junction disagree at one end, which may indicate a read error. The CDR3 loop is CASSKDRDNEQFF. In nucleotides, the CDR3 is TGTGCCAGCAGCAAAGACAGAGACAATGAGCAGTTCTTC. The chain carries TRBV3-1 (or the pseudogene TRBV3-2) and TRBJ2-1; a possible D gene is TRBD1 (5 bases). This CDR3 region has 13 residues. Germline V gives CDR1 LGHDT, CDR2 YNNKEL (reference sequence).

This chain connects TRBV9 to TRBJ2-5; TRBD2 aligns across 7 bases. This CDR3 region has 15 residues. The V gene's germline CDR1 is SGDLS and CDR2 YYNGEE. Losses at the gene ends were 2 bases for V and 5 bases for J; bases not matched to a gene: 9. The CDR3 DNA reads as TGTGCCAGCAGCGTTCACCTGGGAGGGGAGGAGACCCAGTACTTC. This translates into CASSVHLGGEETQYF.

The chain joins TRBV7-9 to TRBJ1-5; D is ambiguous. V shed 5 bases and J shed 2 bases, with 10 bases lying between them. Germline V gene sequence: CDR1 SEHNR, CDR2 FQNEAQ (reference sequence). The CDR3 extends over 14 amino acids. As DNA, the CDR3 is TGTGCCAGCAGCCCGGAAGCGGGCAATCAGCCCCAGCATTTT. This gives the protein CASSPEAGNQPQHF.

The rearrangement joins TRBV6-5 to TRBJ1-1; no clear D gene. The V gene's germline CDR1 is MNHEY and CDR2 SVGAGI. The CDR3 loop spans 15 amino acids. The germline V and J ends were trimmed by 0 bases and 0 bases, with 8 bases remaining between them. The CDR3 reads CASSYSQIMNTEAFF. DNA for the CDR3: TGTGCCAGCAGTTACTCACAGATCATGAACACTGAAGCTTTCTTT.

This clone has just one count. V gene TRBV18 combines with J gene TRBJ2-1; 9 bases line up with TRBD2. Per germline, CDR1 KGHSH and CDR2 LQKENI. The CDR3 has 18 amino acids. The V gene end was trimmed by 4 bases and the J gene end by 5 bases; junction bases not matched to a gene: 15. The CDR3 DNA is TGTGCCAGCTCACTTGACACTTTTCGCGGGGGGGGCGACAATGAGCAGTTCTTC. Translation: CASSLDTFRGGGDNEQFF.

This chain links TRBV4-1 with TRBJ2-2, with 8 bases that match TRBD1. There are 15 residues in the CDR3. V trimming: 5 bases; J trimming: 1 base; junction bases outside the gene matches: 3. Germline CDR1 MGHRA, CDR2 YSYEKL. The CDR3 region has the DNA TGCGCCAGCAGCGGTGGGACAGGGAACACCGGGGAGCTGTTTTTT. Protein product: CASSGGTGNTGELFF.

The V gene is TRBV13, the J gene TRBJ1-1; TRBD1 matches at 7 bases. Germline CDR1 reads PRHDT; CDR2 reads FYEKMQ (reference sequence). The V segment lost 2 bases and the J segment 4 bases; nucleotides outside the gene matches: 4. The CDR3 is 14 amino acids. The CDR3 region has the DNA TGTGCCAGCAGCTTAAGGGGGCCCAGCACTGAAGCTTTCTTT. This translates into CASSLRGPSTEAFF.

The chain combines TRBV4-2 with TRBJ2-7; D remains unclear. The CDR3 sequence is 12 residues long. V lost 0 bases and J lost 6, with 6 bases in between. The germline CDR1 and CDR2 sequences are LGHNA and YNFKEQ. This chain's CDR3 is CASSQDHIEQYF. The CDR3 DNA reads as TGTGCCAGCAGCCAAGATCATATCGAGCAGTACTTC.